This entry lists 19 T cell receptor beta chains sequenced from one sample in a study of PD-1 blockade in classical Hodgkin lymphoma (dated by TCRdb to the early 2020s). The library was produced with the immunoSEQ multiplex PCR assay. Entries here come from immuneACCESS through TCRdb and include only in-frame sequences with V and J called. Some clones fail to appear in such tables; in the studies checked, an unresolved V gene covers under half of the shortfall, and the cause of the remainder is unknown. This sample gives 84,000 or so clones in total; 80% to 95% of them show up just once. The ten largest clones represent under 3% of the sample. What this sample's time point label stands for: cycle 2 day 1 (C2D1) of nivolumab. Relapse after autologous stem cell transplantation had occurred in all trial patients, and cohorts A, B and C were distinguished by prior brentuximab vedotin exposure. The sample was peripheral blood mononuclear cells (PBMCs), taken before the second cycle of nivolumab. The receptors shown here come from a human donor with classical Hodgkin lymphoma.

This sequence joins TRBV19 and TRBJ2-6, with TRBD1 identical over 11 bases. Trimming removed 10 bases from V and 4 bases from J; junction bases left unmatched: 9. The CDR3 has 16 amino acids. In germline, CDR1 is LNHDA, CDR2 SQIVND (reference sequence). CDR3 sequence: CATGGQGAVGANVLTF. DNA for the CDR3: TGTGCCACCGGAGGACAGGGGGCTGTCGGGGCCAACGTCCTGACTTTC.

The chain carries TRBV4-2 and TRBJ2-5; TRBD2 matches at 11 bases. This CDR3 region has 15 residues. V trimming: 4 bases; J trimming: 10 bases; junction bases outside the gene matches: 11. Germline V lookup: CDR1 LGHNA, CDR2 YNFKEQ. CDR3 residues: CASSLTSGSLGDQYF. DNA of the CDR3: TGTGCCAGCAGCCTCACTAGCGGGAGCCTGGGGGACCAGTACTTC.

This chain links TRBV30 with TRBJ1-5, with 7 bases identical to TRBD1. V lost 1 base to trimming and J lost 4 bases; unmatched junction nucleotides: 7. This CDR3 comprises 15 residues. CDR1 is GTSNPN and CDR2 is SVGIG in the germline V gene (reference sequence). CDR3 coding DNA: TGTGCCTGGAGTGAGATGACAGGGTTAAATCAGCCCCAGCATTTT. Translated: CAWSEMTGLNQPQHF.

The chain couples TRBV9 to TRBJ2-1; D perhaps matches TRBD1 (6 bases). CDR1 and CDR2 from the germline V gene are SGDLS and YYNGEE. This CDR3 is built from 17 residues. Deletions cut 0 bases from V and 2 bases from J, with 15 bases between. The CDR3 DNA sequence: TGTGCCAGCAGCGTAGTAGGTCACAGGGATGCCTACAATGAGCAGTTCTTC. Its protein is CASSVVGHRDAYNEQFF.

CDR3 bases: TGTGCCAGCACCCTTTGGGGGGACAGGGGCTACGAGCAGTACTTC. Protein sequence: CASTLWGDRGYEQYF. The chain combines TRBV27 with TRBJ2-7, with TRBD1 identical over 10 bases. The CDR3 loop spans 15 amino acids. Germline values: CDR1 MNHEY, CDR2 SMNVEV (reference sequence). J was trimmed by 3 bases and V by 7 bases; bases with no gene match: 9.

V usage is TRBV18 and J usage is TRBJ2-6; no reliable D call. Germline CDR1 and CDR2: KGHSH and LQKENI. V dropped 8 bases and J dropped 0 bases, with 11 bases sitting between them. There are 15 residues in the CDR3. CDR3 sequence: CASRAPYSGANVLTF. Written as DNA, the CDR3 is TGTGCCAGCCGGGCCCCATACTCTGGGGCCAACGTCCTGACTTTC.

The rearrangement uses TRBV11-2 and TRBJ2-1; the D gene is possibly TRBD2 (5 bases). V dropped 3 bases and J dropped 3 bases, with 6 bases sitting between them. In germline, CDR1 is SGHAT, CDR2 FQNNGV. CDR3 size: 13 residues. CDR3 in DNA: TGTGCCAGCAGCTTCGGGAACTACAATGAGCAGTTCTTC. Residues: CASSFGNYNEQFF.

The CDR3 loop is CASSPNTLETQYF. The CDR3 nucleotides read TGCGCCAGCAGCCCCAACACCCTAGAGACCCAGTACTTC. V and J are TRBV5-1 and TRBJ2-5, with D hard to call. Germline V lookup: CDR1 SGHRS, CDR2 YFSETQ. Trimming shortened V by 4 bases and J by 4 bases, and 11 bases separated the two germline ends. This CDR3 region has 13 residues.

CDR3: CASSVGLGAGGNYGYTF. In DNA form, the CDR3 reads TGTGCCAGCAGCGTAGGGCTGGGAGCAGGGGGCAACTATGGCTACACCTTC. This sequence joins TRBV9 and TRBJ1-2; TRBD1 agrees at 8 bases. The J segment lost 2 bases and the V segment lost 0 bases, leaving 9 bases of the junction unmatched. CDR3 length: 17 amino acids. Germline CDR1 and CDR2: SGDLS and YYNGEE. Using reference TRBV9 and TRBJ1-2 for the parts outside the CDR3, the full variable domain is DSGVTQTPKHLITATGQRVTLRCSPRSGDLSVYWYQQSLDQGLQFLIQYYNGEERAKGNILERFSAQQFPDLHSELNLSSLELGDSALYFCASSVGLGAGGNYGYTFGSGTRLTVV.

The V and J genes are TRBV5-4 and TRBJ1-1; tentative D call: TRBD1 (6 bases). The CDR3 totals 15 residues. Trimming stripped 4 bases from V and 3 bases from J, with 16 bases between. Germline CDR1 is SGHNT and CDR2 is YYREEE (reference sequence). The CDR3 sequence is CASSPIGGLHTEAFF. As DNA, the CDR3 is TGTGCCAGCAGCCCAATAGGGGGGCTTCACACTGAAGCTTTCTTT.

The genes are TRBV5-1 and TRBJ2-7, with 8 bases identical to TRBD1. From germline, CDR1 is SGHRS and CDR2 YFSETQ. This CDR3 is built from 15 residues. V trimming: 0 bases; J trimming: 4 bases; junction bases outside the gene matches: 6. The CDR3 sequence is CASSLETGVSYEQYF. CDR3 coding DNA: TGCGCCAGCAGCTTGGAGACAGGGGTGTCTTACGAGCAGTACTTC.

The chain carries TRBV28 and TRBJ2-1; D is perhaps TRBD1 (7 bases). The germline V gene encodes CDR1 MDHEN and CDR2 SYDVKM. CDR3 length: 16 residues. Trimming pared 6 bases from V and 3 bases from J, leaving 18 bases between. CDR3 DNA: TGTGCCAGCAGACCCCAGGGGGGACAATTCTACAATGAGCAGTTCTTC. Amino acid sequence: CASRPQGGQFYNEQFF.

This chain connects TRBV12-5 to TRBJ1-1; tentatively, D is TRBD1 (5 bases). From germline, CDR1 is LGHNT and CDR2 FRNRAP. With 1 base removed from V and 1 base from J, the gap between germline ends came to 16 bases. The CDR3 consists of 17 residues. The DNA of the CDR3 is TGTGCTAGTGGTTTGGCGGGACCTTCAACGGGGAACACTGAAGCTTTCTTT. Its translation is CASGLAGPSTGNTEAFF.

The rearrangement joins TRBV19 to TRBJ2-3, with a tentative D call TRBD1 (5 bases). This CDR3 is built from 16 residues. CDR1 LNHDA and CDR2 SQIVND come from the germline V gene (reference sequence). Trimming removed 4 bases from V and 0 bases from J, with 14 bases in between. The CDR3 DNA reads as TGTGCCAGTAGTAGAGGAATCGACAGTAGCACAGATACGCAGTATTTT. It specifies CASSRGIDSSTDTQYF.

The gene calls are TRBV6-5 and TRBJ1-2, with D uncertain. The CDR3 sequence is 13 residues long. Germline V gene data show CDR1 as MNHEY and CDR2 as SVGAGI. The V end lost 0 bases, the J end lost 6 bases, and 8 bases lay between the germline ends. For the CDR3, the DNA is TGTGCCAGCAGTTACTCGATAGTGGATGGCTACACCTTC. It specifies CASSYSIVDGYTF.

The gene calls are TRBV6-5 and TRBJ1-4; D not resolved. Between the trimmed V and J ends, which lost 5 bases and 3 bases, there was a span of 13 bases. CDR1 is MNHEY and CDR2 is SVGAGI in the germline V gene. This CDR3 has 15 residues. This CDR3 reads CASSTGVEANEKLFF. In nucleotides, the CDR3 is TGTGCCAGCAGTACCGGGGTAGAGGCTAATGAAAAACTGTTTTTT.

J is TRBJ1-6 and V is TRBV7-9, with unresolved D. The length of the CDR3 is 12 residues. V was cut by 6 bases and J by 7 bases, with 7 bases left in between. The germline CDR1 and CDR2 sequences are SEHNR and FQNEAQ (reference sequence). DNA for the CDR3: TGTGCCAGCAGTTCGGGAAATTCACCCCTCCACTTT. This encodes CASSSGNSPLHF. Supplemented by reference TRBV7-9 and TRBJ1-6, the full variable domain reads DTGVSQNPRHKITKRGQNVTFRCDPISEHNRLYWYRQTLGQGPEFLTYFQNEAQLEKSRLLSDRFSAERPKGSFSTLEIQRTEQGDSAMYLCASSSGNSPLHFGNGTRLTVT.

This clone was detected only once. The chain recombines TRBV6-5 with TRBJ2-2, with a weak D call TRBD2 (5 bases). Trimming took off 2 bases at V and 5 bases at J, with 12 bases between the two ends. This CDR3 spans 15 amino acids. Germline CDR1 reads MNHEY; CDR2 reads SVGAGI. The CDR3 nucleotides read TGTGCCAGCAGTTACCCCAAGAGCGGAACCGGGGAGCTGTTTTTT. Its protein is CASSYPKSGTGELFF.

V gene TRBV25-1 combines with J gene TRBJ2-1, with 8 positions matching TRBD1. The CDR3 has 15 residues. Looked up from germline, CDR1 is MGHDK and CDR2 is SYGVNS. Losses at the gene ends were 1 base for V and 2 bases for J; bases not matched to a gene: 1. The CDR3 sequence: CASSEWTGTYNEQFF. CDR3 bases: TGTGCCAGCAGTGAATGGACAGGGACCTACAATGAGCAGTTCTTC.